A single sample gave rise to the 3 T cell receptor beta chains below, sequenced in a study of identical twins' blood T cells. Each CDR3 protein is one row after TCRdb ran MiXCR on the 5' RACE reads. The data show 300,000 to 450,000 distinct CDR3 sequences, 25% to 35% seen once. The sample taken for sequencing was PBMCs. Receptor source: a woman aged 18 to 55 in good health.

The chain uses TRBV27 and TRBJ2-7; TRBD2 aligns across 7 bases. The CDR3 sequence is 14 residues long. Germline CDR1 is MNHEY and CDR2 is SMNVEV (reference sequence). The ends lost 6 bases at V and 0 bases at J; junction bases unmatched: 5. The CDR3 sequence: CASRLGGGSYEQYF. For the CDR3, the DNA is TGTGCCAGCAGACTGGGGGGGGGCTCCTACGAGCAGTACTTC.

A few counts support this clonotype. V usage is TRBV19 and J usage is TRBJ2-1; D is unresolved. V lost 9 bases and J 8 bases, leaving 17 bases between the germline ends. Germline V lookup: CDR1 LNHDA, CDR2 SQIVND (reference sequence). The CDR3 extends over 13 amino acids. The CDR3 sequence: CASLGRPIDEQFF. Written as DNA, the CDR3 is TGTGCCAGCCTTGGTAGGCCGATCGATGAGCAGTTCTTC.

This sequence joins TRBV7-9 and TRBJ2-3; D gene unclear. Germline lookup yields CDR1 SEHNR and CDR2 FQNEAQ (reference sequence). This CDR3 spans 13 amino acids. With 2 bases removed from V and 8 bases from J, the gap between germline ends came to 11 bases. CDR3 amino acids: CASSLNSPGTQYF. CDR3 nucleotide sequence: TGTGCCAGCAGCTTAAATTCTCCGGGTACGCAGTATTTT.